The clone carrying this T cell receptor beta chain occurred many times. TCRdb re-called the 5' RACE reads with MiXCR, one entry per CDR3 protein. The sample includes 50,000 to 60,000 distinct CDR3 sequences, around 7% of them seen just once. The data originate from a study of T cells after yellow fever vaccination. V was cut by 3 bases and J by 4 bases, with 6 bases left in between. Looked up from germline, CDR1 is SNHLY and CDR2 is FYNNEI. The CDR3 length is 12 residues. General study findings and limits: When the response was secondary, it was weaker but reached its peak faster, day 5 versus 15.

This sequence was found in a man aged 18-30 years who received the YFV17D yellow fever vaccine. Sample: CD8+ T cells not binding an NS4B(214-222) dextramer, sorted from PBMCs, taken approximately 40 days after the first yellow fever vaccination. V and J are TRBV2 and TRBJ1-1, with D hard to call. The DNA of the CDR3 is TGTGCCAGCAGTGACGAATTCACTGAAGCTTTCTTT. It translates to CASSDEFTEAFF. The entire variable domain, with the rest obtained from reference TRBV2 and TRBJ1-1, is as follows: EPEVTQTPSHQVTQMGQEVILRCVPISNHLYFYWYRQILGQKVEFLVSFYNNEISEKSEIFDDQFSVERPDGSNFTLKIRSTKLEDSAMYFCASSDEFTEAFFGQGTRLTVV.